Shown below are 19 T cell receptor beta chains from a single sample sequenced in a study of T cells in Graves' hyperthyroidism and ophthalmopathy. RNA transcripts were the template for amplifying TCR beta CDR3 regions. A first-round RT-PCR of the TCR CDR3 used the HTBI primer set. TCRdb passed the multiplex PCR reads through MiXCR, listing each CDR3 protein once. The sample carries 300,000 to 350,000 distinct CDR3 sequences, over 11% recorded once. The material sequenced was blood. These receptors originate from a woman under 40 with Graves' hyperthyroidism.

This clonotype was seen a few times. The J gene is TRBJ1-5, the V gene TRBV28; 10 positions match TRBD1. This CDR3 is built from 14 residues. Germline V CDR1 and CDR2: MDHEN, SYDVKM. CDR3 protein: CVTSTGGTSQPQHF. The CDR3 nucleotides read TGTGTTACATCGACAGGGGGCACTAGTCAGCCCCAGCATTTT.

This clonotype has a count of ten or more. V usage is TRBV10-1 and J usage is TRBJ2-3; D not resolved. The CDR3 covers 15 residues. With 0 bases removed from V and 2 bases from J, the gap between germline ends came to 9 bases. Germline V gene lookup returns CDR1 WNHNN and CDR2 SYGVQD (reference sequence). CDR3 nucleotides: TGCGCCAGCAGTGAGTCGCGAGGAGTCACAGATACGCAGTATTTT. Translated: CASSESRGVTDTQYF.

This clonotype has a count of ten or more. The chain joins TRBV20-1 to TRBJ1-3, with unresolved D. Per the germline V gene, CDR1 is DFQATT and CDR2 is SNEGSKA (reference sequence). V was trimmed by 3 bases and J by 4 bases, leaving 7 bases between them. This CDR3 is 12 amino acids long. The DNA of the CDR3 is TGCAGTGCTAGCCCCGGAGGAAACACCATATATTTT. Translation: CSASPGGNTIYF.

This clonotype appeared many times. V gene TRBV11-2 combines with J gene TRBJ1-1; weak D call: TRBD1 (5 bases). The germline V gene has CDR1 SGHAT and CDR2 FQNNGV. The V and J ends lost 5 bases and 10 bases respectively, with 23 bases between them. The CDR3 extends over 15 amino acids. The CDR3 DNA reads TGTGCCAGCAGCGCGAGCCGGGGCCGGAGATTGGGAGCTTTCTTT. This codes for CASSASRGRRLGAFF.

The chain recombines TRBV27 with TRBJ2-7; 7 bases line up with TRBD2. V lost 1 base, J lost 10 bases, and 16 bases stayed unmatched. The CDR3 is 16 residues long. Germline-derived CDR1 and CDR2 are MNHEY and SMNVEV (reference sequence). The CDR3 DNA reads as TGTGCCAGCAGTTTATTAGGCGGGAGAGGGGTTACAGAACAGTACTTC. Amino acid sequence: CASSLLGGRGVTEQYF.

This clonotype was seen repeatedly, ten times or more. The chain joins TRBV27 to TRBJ2-3; D perhaps matches TRBD2 (6 bases). Per the germline V gene, CDR1 is MNHEY and CDR2 is SMNVEV (reference sequence). Trimming left V 5 bases short and J 5 bases short, with 14 bases between. The CDR3 is made up of 14 amino acids. The DNA for the CDR3 is TGTGCCAGCAGTCCGCGACTAGTTGGAGATACGCAGTATTTT. Encoded protein: CASSPRLVGDTQYF.

The chain combines TRBV12-3 or TRBV12-4 with TRBJ2-7; D gene ambiguous. Trimming shortened V by 3 bases and J by 6 bases, and 9 bases separated the two germline ends. CDR3 length: 12 amino acids. This chain's CDR3 is CASSLETVEQYF. CDR3 coding DNA: TGTGCCAGCAGTTTGGAAACTGTCGAGCAGTACTTC.

The gene calls are TRBV28 and TRBJ2-5, with D perhaps matching TRBD1 or TRBD2 (5 bases each). This CDR3 has 16 residues. Trimming shortened V by 7 bases and J by 1 base, and 19 bases separated the two germline ends. Germline-derived CDR1 and CDR2 are MDHEN and SYDVKM. The CDR3 spells CASNAARGLLQETQYF. Here the CDR3 DNA reads TGTGCCAGCAACGCCGCCCGGGGCCTACTCCAAGAGACCCAGTACTTC.

This clonotype has just a few counts. The V gene is TRBV11-2, the J gene TRBJ1-1; D perhaps matches TRBD1 (6 bases). The CDR3 loop spans 16 amino acids. The ends were cut back, 1 base at V and 2 bases at J, with 14 bases in the middle. Germline CDR1 is SGHAT and CDR2 is FQNNGV. The CDR3 DNA sequence: TGTGCCAGCAGCTTAGGGGTAAAGGACAGAAACACTGAAGCTTTCTTT. Protein product: CASSLGVKDRNTEAFF.

This clonotype was observed many times. The chain links TRBV6-1 to TRBJ1-2; weak D call: TRBD1 (6 bases). This CDR3 is built from 11 residues. In germline, CDR1 is MNHNS, CDR2 SASEGT. V lost 6 bases, J lost 10 bases, and 12 bases lay in between. Here the CDR3 reads CASRGTRDYTF. DNA of the CDR3: TGTGCCAGCAGAGGGACAAGGGACTACACCTTC.

The CDR3 here is CASSDRTRSGISNIQYF. The CDR3, as DNA: TGTGCCAGCAGCGACCGGACCCGGAGCGGGATTTCTAACATTCAGTACTTC. The chain couples TRBV7-2 to TRBJ2-4; 7 bases agree with TRBD2. CDR1 and CDR2 (germline): SGHTA, FQGNSA. The CDR3 loop spans 17 amino acids. V trimming: 5 bases; J trimming: 7 bases; junction bases outside the gene matches: 17.

The rearrangement joins TRBV7-9 to TRBJ1-1; D might be TRBD1 (5 bases). From germline, CDR1 is SEHNR and CDR2 FQNEAQ (reference sequence). V dropped 7 bases and J dropped 7 bases, with 10 bases sitting between them. The CDR3 extends over 11 amino acids. The chain's CDR3 is CASKWGGEAFF. The CDR3 bases are TGTGCCAGCAAATGGGGGGGTGAAGCTTTCTTT.

Ten or more counts support this clonotype. The chain carries TRBV7-2 and TRBJ2-1; D ambiguous. This CDR3 contains 15 residues. Looked up from germline, CDR1 is SGHTA and CDR2 is FQGNSA. V lost 1 base to trimming and J lost 4 bases, with 11 bases between them. CDR3 DNA: TGTGCCAGCAGCTTAGAGGTAGCAGCTTACAATGAGCAGTTCTTC. It specifies CASSLEVAAYNEQFF.

The rearrangement joins TRBV7-9 to TRBJ2-1; 9 bases align to TRBD2. CDR1 SEHNR and CDR2 FQNEAQ come from the germline V gene (reference sequence). CDR3 length: 14 amino acids. Trimming cost V 4 bases and J 10 bases; bases outside gene matches: 8. CDR3 in DNA: TGTGCCAGCAGCTCCGGGACTAGCTTGTGGGAGCAGTTCTTC. As protein: CASSSGTSLWEQFF.

This clonotype was counted many times. The chain carries TRBV30 and TRBJ2-2, with D possibly being TRBD2 (5 bases). Germline V gene data show CDR1 as GTSNPN and CDR2 as SVGIG (reference sequence). V was shortened by 1 base and J by 6 bases, with 15 bases between the two germline ends. The CDR3 totals 15 residues. CDR3 DNA sequence: TGTGCCTGGAGTGCACAACTGAGGGTTGCCGGGGAGCTGTTTTTT. Its protein product is CAWSAQLRVAGELFF.

The chain's CDR3 is CSCLGSSYEQYF. CDR3 coding DNA: TGCAGTTGTCTGGGGAGCTCCTACGAGCAGTACTTC. This chain links TRBV20-1 with TRBJ2-7; tentatively, D is TRBD2 (5 bases). V was shortened by 8 bases and J by 0 bases, with 11 bases between the two germline ends. The CDR3 runs to 12 residues. CDR1 is DFQATT, CDR2 SNEGSKA, per germline (reference sequence).

This clonotype has just a few counts. The rearrangement links TRBV6-1 to TRBJ1-4, with 7 bases identical to TRBD1. Trimming removed 7 bases from V and 6 bases from J; junction bases left unmatched: 8. The germline V gene has CDR1 MNHNS and CDR2 SASEGT. The CDR3 totals 14 residues. CDR3 coding DNA: TGTGCCAGCAACTCCGGGACAGAGGATGAAAAACTGTTTTTT. Translating it yields CASNSGTEDEKLFF.

The gene calls are TRBV11-2 and TRBJ2-3; no firm D call. V was pared by 5 bases and J by 11 bases, with 11 bases between. Germline lookup yields CDR1 SGHAT and CDR2 FQNNGV. This CDR3 has 11 residues. The CDR3 DNA follows: TGTGCCAGCAGCCTTACCTGGGGGCAGTATTTT. Amino acids: CASSLTWGQYF.

This clonotype appeared many times. V gene TRBV2 combines with J gene TRBJ1-6; weak D call: TRBD1 (5 bases). The germline gives CDR1 SNHLY, CDR2 FYNNEI. The CDR3 covers 14 residues. V gave up 3 bases and J gave up 8 bases, with 11 bases separating them. The CDR3, as DNA: TGTGCCAGCAGTGATTCGGGGGTCGATTCACCCCTCCACTTT. It codes for CASSDSGVDSPLHF.